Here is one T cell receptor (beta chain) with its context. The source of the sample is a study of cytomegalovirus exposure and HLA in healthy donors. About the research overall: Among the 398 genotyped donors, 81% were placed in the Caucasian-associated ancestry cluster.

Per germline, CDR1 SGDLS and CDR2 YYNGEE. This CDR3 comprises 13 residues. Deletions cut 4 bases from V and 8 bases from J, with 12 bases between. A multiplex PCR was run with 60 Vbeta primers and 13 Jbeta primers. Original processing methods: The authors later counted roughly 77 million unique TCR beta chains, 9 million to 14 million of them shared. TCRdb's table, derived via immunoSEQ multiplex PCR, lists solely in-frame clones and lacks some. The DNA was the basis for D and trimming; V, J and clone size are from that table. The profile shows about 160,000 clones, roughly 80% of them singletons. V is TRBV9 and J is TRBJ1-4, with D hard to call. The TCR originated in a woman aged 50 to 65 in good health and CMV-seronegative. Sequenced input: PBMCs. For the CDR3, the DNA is TGTGCCAGCAGCCCCTCTTTCGGGGAAAAACTGTTTTTT. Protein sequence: CASSPSFGEKLFF.